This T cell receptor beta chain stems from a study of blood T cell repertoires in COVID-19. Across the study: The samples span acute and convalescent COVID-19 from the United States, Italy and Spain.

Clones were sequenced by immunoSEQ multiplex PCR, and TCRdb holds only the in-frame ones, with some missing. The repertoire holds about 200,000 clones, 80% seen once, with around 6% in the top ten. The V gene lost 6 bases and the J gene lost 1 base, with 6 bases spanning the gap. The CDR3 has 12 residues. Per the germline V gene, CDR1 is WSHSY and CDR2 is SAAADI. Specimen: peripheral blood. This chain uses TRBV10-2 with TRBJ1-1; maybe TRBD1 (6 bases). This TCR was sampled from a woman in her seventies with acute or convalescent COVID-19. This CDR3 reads CASRQGNTEAFF. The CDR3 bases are TGCGCCAGCAGACAGGGGAACACTGAAGCTTTCTTT.